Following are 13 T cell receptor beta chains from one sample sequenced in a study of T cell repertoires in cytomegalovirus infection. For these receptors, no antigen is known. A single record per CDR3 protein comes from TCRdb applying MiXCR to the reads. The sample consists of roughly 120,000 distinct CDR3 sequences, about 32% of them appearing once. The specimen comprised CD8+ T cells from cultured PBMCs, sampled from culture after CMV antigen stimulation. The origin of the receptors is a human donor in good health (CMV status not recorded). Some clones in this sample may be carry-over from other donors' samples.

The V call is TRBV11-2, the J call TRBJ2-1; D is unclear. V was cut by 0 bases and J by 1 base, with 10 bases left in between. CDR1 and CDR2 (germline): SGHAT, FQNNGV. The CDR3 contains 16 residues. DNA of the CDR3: TGTGCCAGCAGCTTAGATGGATCACCGTCCTACAATGAGCAGTTCTTC. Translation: CASSLDGSPSYNEQFF. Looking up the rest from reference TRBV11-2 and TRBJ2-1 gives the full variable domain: EAGVAQSPRYKIIEKRQSVAFWCNPISGHATLYWYQQILGQGPKLLIQFQNNGVVDDSQLPKDRFSAERLKGVDSTLKIQPAKLEDSAVYLCASSLDGSPSYNEQFFGPGTRLTVL.

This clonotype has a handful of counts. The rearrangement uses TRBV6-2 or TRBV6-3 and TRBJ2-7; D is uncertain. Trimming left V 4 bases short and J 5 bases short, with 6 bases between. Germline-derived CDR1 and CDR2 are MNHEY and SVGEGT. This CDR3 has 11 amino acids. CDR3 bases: TGTGCCAGCAGTTCGTCGGACGAGCAGTACTTC. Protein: CASSSSDEQYF.

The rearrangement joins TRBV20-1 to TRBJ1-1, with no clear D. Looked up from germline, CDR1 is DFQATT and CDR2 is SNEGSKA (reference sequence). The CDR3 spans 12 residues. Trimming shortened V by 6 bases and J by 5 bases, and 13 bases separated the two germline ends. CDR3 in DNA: TGCAGTGCCCAAAAACTGGCGACTGAAGCTTTCTTT. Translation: CSAQKLATEAFF.

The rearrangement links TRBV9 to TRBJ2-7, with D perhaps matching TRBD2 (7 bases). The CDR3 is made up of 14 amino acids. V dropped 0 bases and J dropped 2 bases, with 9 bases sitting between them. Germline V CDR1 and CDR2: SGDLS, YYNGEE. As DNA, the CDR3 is TGTGCCAGCAGCGTAGACGGGGGGCCCTACGAGCAGTACTTC. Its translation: CASSVDGGPYEQYF.

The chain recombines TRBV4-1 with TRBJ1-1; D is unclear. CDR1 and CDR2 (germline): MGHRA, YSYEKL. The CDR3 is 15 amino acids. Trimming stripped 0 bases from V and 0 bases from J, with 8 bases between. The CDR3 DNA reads TGCGCCAGCAGCCAAGAACAACAGATGAACACTGAAGCTTTCTTT. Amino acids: CASSQEQQMNTEAFF.

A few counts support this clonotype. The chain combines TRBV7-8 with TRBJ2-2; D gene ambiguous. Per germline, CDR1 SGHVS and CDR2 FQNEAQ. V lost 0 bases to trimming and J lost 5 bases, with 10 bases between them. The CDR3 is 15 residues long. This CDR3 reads CASSLADGDTGELFF. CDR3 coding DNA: TGTGCCAGCAGCTTAGCGGATGGGGATACCGGGGAGCTGTTTTTT. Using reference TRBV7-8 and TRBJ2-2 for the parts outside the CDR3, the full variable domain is GAGVSQSPRYKVAKRGQDVALRCDPISGHVSLFWYQQALGQGPEFLTYFQNEAQLDKSGLPSDRFFAERPEGSVSTLKIQRTQQEDSAVYLCASSLADGDTGELFFGEGSRLTVL.

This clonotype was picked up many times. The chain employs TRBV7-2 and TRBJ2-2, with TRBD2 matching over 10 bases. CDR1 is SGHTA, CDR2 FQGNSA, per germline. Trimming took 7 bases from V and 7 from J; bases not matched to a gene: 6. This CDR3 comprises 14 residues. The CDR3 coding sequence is TGTGCCAGCACCCTAGCGGGGGTGGTCGGGGAGCTGTTTTTT. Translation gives CASTLAGVVGELFF.

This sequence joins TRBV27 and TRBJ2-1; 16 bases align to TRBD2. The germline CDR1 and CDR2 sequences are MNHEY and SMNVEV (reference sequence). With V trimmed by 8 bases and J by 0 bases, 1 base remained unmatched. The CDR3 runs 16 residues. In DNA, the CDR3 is TGTGCCAGCGGGACTAGCGGGGGGGCCTCCTACAATGAGCAGTTCTTC. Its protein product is CASGTSGGASYNEQFF.

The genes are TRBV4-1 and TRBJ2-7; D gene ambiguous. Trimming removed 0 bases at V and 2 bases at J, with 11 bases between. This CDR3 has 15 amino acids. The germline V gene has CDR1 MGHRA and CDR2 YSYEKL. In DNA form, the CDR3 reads TGCGCCAGCAGCCAAGAGACCGCATCTACCTACGAGCAGTACTTC. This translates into CASSQETASTYEQYF.

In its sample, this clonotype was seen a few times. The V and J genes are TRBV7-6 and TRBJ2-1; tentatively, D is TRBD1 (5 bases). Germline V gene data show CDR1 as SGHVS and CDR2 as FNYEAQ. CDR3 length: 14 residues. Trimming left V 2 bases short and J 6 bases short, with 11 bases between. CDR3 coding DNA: TGTGCCAGCAGCTTAAATGGGCAGGGCAATGAGCAGTTCTTC. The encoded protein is CASSLNGQGNEQFF.

CDR3 sequence (DNA): TGTGCCAGTAGTATTGCGGGGGCCGGGGAGCTGTTTTTT. Translated, it gives CASSIAGAGELFF. The V and J genes are TRBV19 and TRBJ2-2, with 7 bases matching TRBD2. In germline, CDR1 is LNHDA, CDR2 SQIVND (reference sequence). The length of the CDR3 is 13 residues. Germline trimming cut 3 bases from V and 6 bases from J; bases unmatched to any gene: 1.

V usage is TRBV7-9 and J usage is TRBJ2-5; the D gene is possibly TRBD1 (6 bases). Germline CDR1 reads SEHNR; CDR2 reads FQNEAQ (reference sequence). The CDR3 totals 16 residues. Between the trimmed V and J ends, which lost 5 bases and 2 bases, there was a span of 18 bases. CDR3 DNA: TGTGCCAGCAGCGACCGGACAGTAATTAGGCAAGAGACCCAGTACTTC. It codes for CASSDRTVIRQETQYF.

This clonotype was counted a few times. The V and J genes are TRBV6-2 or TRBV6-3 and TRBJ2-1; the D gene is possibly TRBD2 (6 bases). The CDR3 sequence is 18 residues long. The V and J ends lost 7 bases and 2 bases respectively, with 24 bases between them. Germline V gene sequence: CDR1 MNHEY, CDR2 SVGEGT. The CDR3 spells CASKFGTLGLGPYNEQFF. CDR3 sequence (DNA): TGTGCCAGCAAATTTGGGACTCTCGGGTTGGGCCCCTACAATGAGCAGTTCTTC.